The TCR beta chain described here comes from a study of identical twins. V trimming: 8 bases; J trimming: 0 bases; junction bases outside the gene matches: 13. CDR1 SNHLY and CDR2 FYNNEI come from the germline V gene. The CDR3 runs 17 residues. This clonotype was seen a handful of times. Healthy Caucasian individuals made up all the donors. MiXCR, applied by TCRdb to the 5' RACE reads, yields one record per CDR3 protein. The table has 250,000 to 350,000 distinct CDR3 sequences, less than 9.5% seen once; the top ten hold about 7.1%. The data also belong to a second study, concerning yellow fever vaccine responses in identical twins. That work contributes: Reports say the vaccine T cell response in twins looked partly convergent and partly personalized.

The receptor comes from a woman between 18 and 30 years old in good health. Sequencing was performed on CD8+ T cells sorted from blood. The chain couples TRBV2 to TRBJ2-7, with 10 nucleotides matching TRBD1. In DNA, the CDR3 is TGTGCCAGCTTTATCCGGGACAGGGGCCAGAGCTCCTACGAGCAGTACTTC. This gives the protein CASFIRDRGQSSYEQYF.